These 4 T cell receptor beta chains share one sample of origin, sequenced in a study of beta chain features in type 1 diabetes. The entirety of the isolated RNA underwent reverse transcription, so expressed TCRB transcripts were sequenced. Only in-frame clones appear in the TCRdb table, and some are missing; sequencing was by immunoSEQ multiplex PCR. The table has around 150,000 clones, less than 9% seen once; the top ten hold around 1.5%. The sample was central memory CD4+ T cells from blood. The receptors derive from a young woman in good health.

In its sample, this clone was seen a few times. The V gene is TRBV7-9, the J gene TRBJ1-1, with D uncertain. From germline, CDR1 is SEHNR and CDR2 FQNEAQ (reference sequence). The CDR3 contains 15 residues. V gave up 0 bases and J gave up 2 bases, with 10 bases separating them. As DNA, the CDR3 is TGTGCCAGCAGCTTAGCTCACAACCCTAACACTGAAGCTTTCTTT. Protein: CASSLAHNPNTEAFF.

V and J are TRBV11-2 and TRBJ2-7; no firm D call. The CDR3 is 13 amino acids. In germline, CDR1 is SGHAT, CDR2 FQNNGV. V shed 3 bases and J shed 5 bases, with 11 bases lying between them. CDR3 bases: TGTGCCAGCAGCTTGTCCCCTCAGGACGAGCAGTACTTC. It codes for CASSLSPQDEQYF.

The table lists this clone with a few counts. The genes are TRBV19 and TRBJ2-1, with 7 bases fitting TRBD2. J lost 2 bases, V lost 5 bases, and 9 bases had no gene match. Germline CDR1 and CDR2: LNHDA and SQIVND (reference sequence). This CDR3 is 16 amino acids long. The CDR3 nucleotides read TGTGCCAGTAGTGGGATAGCGGGCTTTACCTACAATGAGCAGTTCTTC. Translating gives CASSGIAGFTYNEQFF. Based on the CDR3 plus reference TRBV19 and TRBJ2-1, the full variable domain is DGGITQSPKYLFRKEGQNVTLSCEQNLNHDAMYWYRQDPGQGLRLIYYSQIVNDFQKGDIAEGYSVSREKKESFPLTVTSAQKNPTAFYLCASSGIAGFTYNEQFFGPGTRLTVL.

The chain joins TRBV5-1 to TRBJ2-1; D uncertain. V was clipped by 4 bases and J by 6 bases, with 17 bases between them. The CDR3 length is 15 residues. Germline values: CDR1 SGHRS, CDR2 YFSETQ. DNA for the CDR3: TGCGCCAGCAGCCCAACAGCTCAACCCGGCAATGAGCAGTTCTTC. It encodes CASSPTAQPGNEQFF.